This is a list of T cell receptor beta chains from one sample in a study of regulatory T cells in long-lasting Graves disease. MiXCR, run by TCRdb on the multiplex PCR reads, gives a single entry per CDR3 protein. Among hundreds of thousands of distinct CDR3 sequences listed, 15% to 18% were seen once. Source: peripheral blood mononuclear cells (PBMCs), taken at new diagnosis, from a patient treated with antithyroid drugs. The receptors were gathered from a female donor with Graves disease. Each CDR3 is given with its conserved first and last residue. The order of the fields is CDR3 protein, CDR3 DNA, clone size, V gene, D gene, J gene. D genes are given only for firm matches. For some rows the clone size is stated as once, few or many, or as a class when expanded; others skip it.

CATSDLRYPLSLYGYTF	TGTGCCACCAGTGATTTGAGGTATCCGTTATCCCTCTATGGCTACACCTTC	many	TRBV24-1	-	TRBJ1-2
CASSSARERETQYF	TGTGCCAGCAGCTCCGCCAGGGAGAGGGAGACCCAGTACTTC	few	TRBV5-6	-	TRBJ2-5
CASSQIPGHRDYEQYF	TGCGCCAGCAGCCAGATACCGGGACACCGGGACTACGAGCAGTACTTC	many	TRBV4-1	-	TRBJ2-7
CASSSTGGGNYEQYF	TGTGCCAGCAGTTCGACAGGGGGTGGGAACTACGAGCAGTACTTC	many	TRBV12-3/TRBV12-4	TRBD1	TRBJ2-7
CASSMDRASLKFF	TGCGCCAGCAGCATGGACAGGGCGAGCCTTAAGTTCTTC	-	TRBV5-1	TRBD1	TRBJ2-1
CASSATLNQPQHF	TGTGCCAGCAGCGCAACCTTAAATCAGCCCCAGCATTTT	many	TRBV9	-	TRBJ1-5
CASSLEQGSYEQYF	TGTGCCAGCAGCTTAGAACAGGGGTCCTACGAGCAGTACTTC	many	TRBV7-2	TRBD1	TRBJ2-7
CASSPRAGTQETQYF	TGTGCCAGCAGTCCTAGGGCAGGGACCCAAGAGACCCAGTACTTC	many	TRBV6-2/TRBV6-3	-	TRBJ2-5
CASSLGAADTQYF	TGTGCCAGCAGCTTAGGGGCCGCAGATACGCAGTATTTT	many	TRBV13	-	TRBJ2-3
CASSYNSGGPEAFF	TGTGCCAGCAGTTACAATTCGGGGGGTCCTGAAGCTTTCTTT	few	TRBV6-5	-	TRBJ1-1
CSASREMYGYTF	TGCAGTGCTAGTAGGGAAATGTATGGCTACACCTTC	many	TRBV20-1	-	TRBJ1-2
CASSLVTVGTGGENGYTF	TGCGCCAGCAGCTTGGTTACCGTCGGGACAGGGGGCGAGAATGGCTACACCTTC	many	TRBV5-1	TRBD1	TRBJ1-2
CATVPGPGLAGEQFF	TGTGCCACCGTACCGGGGCCGGGACTAGCGGGGGAGCAGTTCTTC	many	TRBV27	TRBD2	TRBJ2-1
CASSFPPSRPQETQYF	TGTGCCAGCAGCTTCCCCCCCTCGAGACCCCAGGAGACCCAGTACTTC	many	TRBV7-9	-	TRBJ2-5
CASSSGPGQLELFF	TGTGCCAGCAGCTCGGGACCGGGACAGCTGGAGCTGTTTTTT	many	TRBV7-3	TRBD1	TRBJ2-2
CASSLAGQGASGYTF	TGTGCCAGCAGCTTGGCTGGACAGGGGGCGAGTGGCTACACCTTC	-	TRBV5-4	TRBD1	TRBJ1-2
CASGRTGYEQYF	TGTGCCAGCGGCCGGACAGGGTACGAGCAGTACTTC	many	TRBV27	TRBD1	TRBJ2-7
CSARQGRGTSYEQYF	TGCAGTGCTAGACAGGGCAGGGGGACCTCCTACGAGCAGTACTTC	-	TRBV20-1	TRBD1	TRBJ2-7
CASSSQGSAYNSPLHF	TGTGCCAGCAGTTCACAGGGGAGTGCCTATAATTCACCCCTCCACTTT	few	TRBV27	TRBD1	TRBJ1-6
CSATSRYNSPLHF	TGCAGTGCTACATCACGCTATAATTCACCCCTCCACTTT	many	TRBV20-1	-	TRBJ1-6
CASSGRPGDPSYEQYF	TGTGCCAGCAGCGGACGACCGGGAGACCCCTCCTACGAGCAGTACTTC	many	TRBV9	-	TRBJ2-7
CASSLLAGGATDTQYF	TGTGCCAGCAGCCTCTTAGCGGGGGGTGCGACAGATACGCAGTATTTT	many	TRBV3-1	TRBD2	TRBJ2-3
CASTHKPYNEQFF	TGTGCCAGCACCCACAAGCCTTACAATGAGCAGTTCTTC	-	TRBV6-1	-	TRBJ2-1
CATSGNRDTGELFF	TGTGCCACCAGTGGAAACAGAGACACCGGGGAGCTGTTTTTT	many	TRBV24-1	-	TRBJ2-2
CSVGGRYEQYF	TGCAGCGTTGGCGGTCGCTACGAGCAGTACTTC	many	TRBV29-1	-	TRBJ2-7
CASSYQDRGTDTQYF	TGTGCCAGCAGTTACCAGGACAGGGGAACAGATACGCAGTATTTT	many	TRBV6-5	TRBD1	TRBJ2-3
CASSLRPLPYNEQFF	TGTGCCAGCAGCCTACGACCTCTACCCTACAATGAGCAGTTCTTC	many	TRBV7-9	-	TRBJ2-1
CASSERRRGWTGELFF	TGTGCCAGCAGTGAAAGGAGAAGGGGCTGGACCGGGGAGCTGTTTTTT	-	TRBV6-1	-	TRBJ2-2
CASPHGRVDTGELFF	TGTGCCAGCCCTCATGGTAGAGTCGACACCGGGGAGCTGTTTTTT	-	TRBV7-9	-	TRBJ2-2
CASSLSTSGAYEQYF	TGTGCCAGCAGCTTAAGTACTAGCGGCGCCTACGAGCAGTACTTC	many	TRBV11-2	TRBD2	TRBJ2-7
CASSLVRAGPSLGETQYF	TGTGCCAGCAGCTTGGTGCGAGCGGGGCCATCCTTGGGGGAGACCCAGTACTTC	-	TRBV5-6	TRBD2	TRBJ2-5
CASTYRGFSEQYF	TGTGCCAGTACATACAGGGGGTTCAGCGAGCAGTACTTC	many	TRBV12-3/TRBV12-4	TRBD1	TRBJ2-7
CASRRQPGTADYEQYF	TGTGCCAGCAGACGACAGCCTGGGACAGCTGACTACGAGCAGTACTTC	many	TRBV6-1	TRBD1	TRBJ2-7
CASNSGTDGYTF	TGTGCCAGCAACTCCGGGACGGATGGCTACACCTTC	-	TRBV28	-	TRBJ1-2
CASSYSTATEAFF	TGTGCCAGCAGTTACTCGACAGCAACGGAAGCTTTCTTT	many	TRBV6-5	-	TRBJ1-1
CSARFAQGFRSYNEQFF	TGCAGTGCTCGGTTTGCCCAGGGATTCCGCTCCTACAATGAGCAGTTCTTC	many	TRBV20-1	-	TRBJ2-1
CASNLGQSYEQYF	TGTGCCAGCAACCTGGGGCAGTCCTACGAGCAGTACTTC	few	TRBV28	-	TRBJ2-7
CASSLGADYGYTF	TGTGCCAGCAGCCTAGGGGCTGATTATGGCTACACCTTC	-	TRBV7-3	-	TRBJ1-2
CSATSGGAFPDTQYF	TGCAGTGCCACTAGCGGGGGGGCGTTCCCAGATACGCAGTATTTT	many	TRBV20-1	TRBD2	TRBJ2-3
CASNGAGEADTQYF	TGTGCCAGCAACGGAGCGGGAGAGGCAGATACGCAGTATTTT	many	TRBV6-1	TRBD2	TRBJ2-3
CASSMFRRNTEAFF	TGTGCCAGCAGTATGTTCAGGCGGAACACTGAAGCTTTCTTT	many	TRBV5-6	-	TRBJ1-1
CASSQESLNTEAFF	TGCGCCAGCAGCCAAGAATCACTGAACACTGAAGCTTTCTTT	many	TRBV4-1	-	TRBJ1-1
CASSPSGGIAYEQYF	TGTGCCAGCAGCCCCTCTGGGGGTATCGCCTACGAGCAGTACTTC	many	TRBV7-2	-	TRBJ2-7
CASSQEASSGGRTDTQYF	TGCGCCAGCAGCCAAGAAGCGTCTAGCGGGGGCCGCACAGATACGCAGTATTTT	-	TRBV7-9	TRBD2	TRBJ2-3
CASSQTGSCAKNIQYF	TGCGCCAGCAGCCAAACAGGGTCTTGCGCCAAAAACATTCAGTACTTC	few	TRBV5-1	-	TRBJ2-4
CASSTRLAGTDTQYF	TGTGCCAGCAGTACCCGACTAGCGGGGACAGATACGCAGTATTTT	many	TRBV28	TRBD2	TRBJ2-3
CASSQVGNTEAFF	TGCGCCAGCAGCCAAGTGGGGAACACTGAAGCTTTCTTT	many	TRBV11-2	-	TRBJ1-1
CASSFGPAETQYF	TGTGCCAGCAGTTTCGGCCCGGCGGAGACCCAGTACTTC	many	TRBV12-3/TRBV12-4	-	TRBJ2-5
CASSESVGGGGGTDTQYF	TGTGCCAGCAGTGAAAGTGTCGGCGGCGGGGGGGGCACAGATACGCAGTATTTT	-	TRBV6-1	TRBD2	TRBJ2-3
CASSYALSGANVLTF	TGTGCCAGCAGTTACGCCCTCTCTGGGGCCAACGTCCTGACTTTC	many	TRBV6-5	-	TRBJ2-6
CASSRDRLSSYEQYF	TGTGCCAGCAGCCGGGACCGTCTTAGCTCCTACGAGCAGTACTTC	few	TRBV4-2	-	TRBJ2-7
CASSPSWGKNSNQPQHF	TGTGCCAGTAGCCCTAGTTGGGGGAAAAATAGCAATCAGCCCCAGCATTTT	few	TRBV19	-	TRBJ1-5
CASSLFTSGRTDTQYF	TGTGCCAGCAGCTTATTCACTAGCGGGAGAACAGATACGCAGTATTTT	-	TRBV11-3	TRBD2	TRBJ2-3
CASSDTGWEAFF	TGTGCCAGCAGTGACACAGGGTGGGAAGCTTTCTTT	many	TRBV12-3/TRBV12-4	-	TRBJ1-1
CASSLARRQGMNTEAFF	TGTGCCAGCAGCTTGGCCCGGCGACAGGGCATGAACACTGAAGCTTTCTTT	many	TRBV5-1	TRBD1	TRBJ1-1
CASRPGTGSYEQYF	TGTGCCAGCAGGCCCGGGACAGGGTCCTACGAGCAGTACTTC	few	TRBV2	TRBD1	TRBJ2-7
CASSPGRGNYGYTF	TGTGCCAGCAGCCCCGGACGGGGGAACTATGGCTACACCTTC	many	TRBV11-2	-	TRBJ1-2
CASSQDWDSIYEQYF	TGCGCCAGCAGCCAAGATTGGGACTCGATCTACGAGCAGTACTTC	many	TRBV4-3	-	TRBJ2-7
CASSEGPGKGLAGGMGVFDEQFF	TGTGCCAGCAGTGAAGGCCCCGGGAAGGGACTAGCGGGAGGAATGGGAGTGTTCGATGAGCAGTTCTTC	many	TRBV2	TRBD2	TRBJ2-1